The source of this T cell receptor beta chain is a study of untreated major depressive disorder (dated by TCRdb to 2017 to 2018). In terms of the full investigation: In this cross-sectional case-control comparison, antidepressant-free major depressive disorder patients and individually matched non-depressed controls were compared on T cell phenotype and TCR repertoire. The TCRbeta sequencing followed up on differences in Vbeta 5.1, Vbeta 11 and Vbeta 22 usage that flow cytometry had shown in the whole cohort.

As for this clone: This clone's antigen is unknown. No base quality information exists; no much larger clone differs at one position.

Broader findings and caveats from the paper: The sequencing comparisons used one-tailed planned tests on only three preselected Vbeta families. The top five TRBV05-01 clones in every sequenced subject were all private clones. In the sequencing data, TRBV25-01 and TRBV02-01 usage matched the flow-cytometry pattern but was not statistically significant. A comparatively small study sample was produced by the strict matching and exclusion criteria, and the generalizability of findings was thereby limited. Sequencing confirmed higher TRBV05-01 (Vbeta 5.1) usage among CD4+ T cells of depressed patients than controls, with p = 0.040 in a one-tailed test.

The CDR3 goes from the cysteine to the phenylalanine over 16 residues. The only DNA kept is the CDR3, 48 bases in frame from the first base. The germline V gene (reference sequence) yields SGHNT for CDR1 and YYREEE for CDR2. Clipping removes 4 bases from V and 4 bases from J, with 7 as the unmatched junction base count. The Qiagen DNeasy Blood and Tissue Kit was used to extract total genomic DNA from purified CD4+ T cells. Following immunoSEQ immunosequencing protocols, the TCRbeta CDR3 region, as defined by IMGT, was amplified and sequenced. On the authors' methods: Raw sequence data were preprocessed by the immunoSEQ service for PCR and sequencing error correction. Data were loaded into the immunoSEQ Analyzer and further analyzed with VDJtools v1.0.7. The paired Wilcoxon signed-rank test was used to test differences between patients and controls. The table was pulled from immuneACCESS by TCRdb, which kept in-frame rearrangements only. Such tables lose some clones; where checked, under half of the loss comes from unresolved V genes, and the rest has no known cause. V, J and clone size are taken as reported in that table, and D and trimming were inferred from the DNA itself. Recorded for this sample are some 25,000 clones; about 89% of them occurred a single time. The ten largest clones represent roughly 0.72% of the sample.

Each depressed patient was pairwise matched to a non-depressed control for sex, age, current smoking status and body mass index. European descent was reported for all participants. Patients had a DSM-IV diagnosis of major depressive disorder with a Hamilton Rating Scale for Depression score of at least 18. No psychiatric medication, including antidepressants, had been taken by patients for at least 8 weeks before enrollment. Among the patients, depression severity spanned the moderate-to-severe range. Major medical conditions, Axis I/II comorbidities, regular medication or illicit drug use, and drinking over 100 g alcohol weekly were applied as exclusion criteria for all participants. About 30 ml of peripheral blood was collected into EDTA tubes from each participant. Magnetic negative selection with the BD IMag Human CD4 T Lymphocyte Enrichment Set was used to purify CD4+ T cells from thawed PBMCs. The CD4+ enrichment method typically yielded 85% to 95% purity as confirmed by flow cytometry. A subgroup of about five case-control pairs, selected blind to chemokine receptor expression and flow-cytometric repertoire skewing results, was subjected to TCRbeta sequencing. Every blood sample was taken in the morning at 8:00 a.m., after which PBMCs were separated out using Ficoll-Hypaque gradient centrifugation. PBMCs were cryopreserved by gradual cooling to -80 degrees C and were kept in liquid nitrogen until assay.

The chain couples TRBV5-4 to TRBJ2-7, with 14 middle bases fitting TRBD2. This TCR was sampled from a woman in her twenties or thirties with major depressive disorder. Sequencing was done on a sample of CD4+ T cells from PBMCs. DNA sequence: TGTGCCAGCAGCAGACTAGCGGGAGGGAGGGGATACGAGCAGTACTTC. This encodes CASSRLAGGRGYEQYF. The full variable domain, completed from the reference TRBV5-4 and TRBJ2-7 proteins outside the CDR3, reads ETGVTQSPTHLIKTRGQQVTLRCSSQSGHNTVSWYQQALGQGPQFIFQYYREEENGRGNFPPRFSGLQFPNYSSELNVNALELDDSALYLCASSRLAGGRGYEQYFGPGTRLTVT.